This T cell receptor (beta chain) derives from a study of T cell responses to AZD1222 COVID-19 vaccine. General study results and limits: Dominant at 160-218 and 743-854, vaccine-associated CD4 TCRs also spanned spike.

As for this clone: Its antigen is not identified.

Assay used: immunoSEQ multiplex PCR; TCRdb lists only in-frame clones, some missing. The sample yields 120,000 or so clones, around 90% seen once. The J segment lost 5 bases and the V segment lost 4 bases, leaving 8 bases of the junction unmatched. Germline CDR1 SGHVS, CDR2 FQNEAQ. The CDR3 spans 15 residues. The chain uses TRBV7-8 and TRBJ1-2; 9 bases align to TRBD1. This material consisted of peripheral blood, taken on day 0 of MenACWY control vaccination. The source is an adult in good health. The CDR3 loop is CASSYPRGQGYGYTF. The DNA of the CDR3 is TGTGCCAGCAGCTACCCACGGGGACAGGGTTATGGCTACACCTTC.